The T cell receptor beta chain under discussion was sequenced for a study of shared clonotypes between healthy human individuals. Of note for this clone: Its antigen is undetermined.

Naive CD8 isolation took CD45RO-negative cells positively selected for CCR7 and excluded terminally differentiated effector memory CD45RA+ cells. In germline, CDR1 is SGHDT, CDR2 YYEEEE. CDR3 length equals 14 residues. V lost 3 bases to trimming and J lost 3 bases, with 12 bases between them. Sequencing used immunoSEQ multiplex PCR; TCRdb keeps in-frame clones, though not all of them. The table has 1.5 million to 2.5 million clones, just under 95% seen once. Study findings and constraints: Non-shared clonotypes had lower generation probabilities than clonotypes shared by all four sorted-subset donors.

The sequence was collected from a young man in good health. Input material: naive CD8+ T cells sorted from blood. V usage is TRBV5-6 and J usage is TRBJ1-1, with D unresolved. CDR3 loop: CASSSKPMDTEAFF. The CDR3 DNA sequence: TGTGCCAGCAGCTCCAAGCCGATGGACACTGAAGCTTTCTTT.